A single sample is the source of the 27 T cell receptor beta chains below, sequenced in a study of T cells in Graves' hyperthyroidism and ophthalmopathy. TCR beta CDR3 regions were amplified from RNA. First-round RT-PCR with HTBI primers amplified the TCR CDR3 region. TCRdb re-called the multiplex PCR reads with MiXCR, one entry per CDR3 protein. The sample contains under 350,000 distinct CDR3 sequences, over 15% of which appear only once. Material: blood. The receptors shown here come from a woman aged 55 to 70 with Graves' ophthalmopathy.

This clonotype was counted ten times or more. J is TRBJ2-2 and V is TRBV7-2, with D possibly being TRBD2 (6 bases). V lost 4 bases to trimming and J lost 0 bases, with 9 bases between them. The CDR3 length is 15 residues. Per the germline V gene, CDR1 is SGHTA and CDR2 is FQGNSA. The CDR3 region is CASSSLAANTGELFF. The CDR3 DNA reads TGTGCCAGCAGCTCCTTAGCGGCGAACACCGGGGAGCTGTTTTTT.

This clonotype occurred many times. Here the CDR3 DNA reads TGTGCCAGCAGAGAGTGGGGAGGCACTGAAGCTTTCTTT. Its protein is CASREWGGTEAFF. V and J are TRBV12-3 or TRBV12-4 and TRBJ1-1; unclear D gene. The CDR3 runs to 13 residues. V was pared by 6 bases and J by 4 bases, with 12 bases between.

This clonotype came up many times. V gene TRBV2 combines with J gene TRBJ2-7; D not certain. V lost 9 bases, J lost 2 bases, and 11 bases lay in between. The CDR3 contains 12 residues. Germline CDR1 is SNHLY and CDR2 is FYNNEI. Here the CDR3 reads CARGNLPYEQYF. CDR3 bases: TGTGCCAGGGGTAACTTACCCTACGAGCAGTACTTC.

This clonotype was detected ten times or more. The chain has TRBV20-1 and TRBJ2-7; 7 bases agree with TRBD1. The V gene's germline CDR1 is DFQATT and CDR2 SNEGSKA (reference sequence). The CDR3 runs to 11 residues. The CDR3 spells CSLKQGLEQYF. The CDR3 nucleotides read TGCAGCCTCAAACAGGGGCTCGAGCAGTACTTC.

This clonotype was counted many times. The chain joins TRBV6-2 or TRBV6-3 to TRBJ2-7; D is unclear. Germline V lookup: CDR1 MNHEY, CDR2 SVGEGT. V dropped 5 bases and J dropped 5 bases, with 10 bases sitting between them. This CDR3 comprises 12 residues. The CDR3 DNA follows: TGTGCCAGCAGTCCCACGGATAACGAGCAGTACTTC. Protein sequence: CASSPTDNEQYF.

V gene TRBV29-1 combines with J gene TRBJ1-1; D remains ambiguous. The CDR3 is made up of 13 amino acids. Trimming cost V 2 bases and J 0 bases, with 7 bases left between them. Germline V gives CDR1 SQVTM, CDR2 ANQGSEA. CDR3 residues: CSVEPKLNTEAFF. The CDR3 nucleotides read TGCAGCGTTGAACCAAAACTGAACACTGAAGCTTTCTTT.

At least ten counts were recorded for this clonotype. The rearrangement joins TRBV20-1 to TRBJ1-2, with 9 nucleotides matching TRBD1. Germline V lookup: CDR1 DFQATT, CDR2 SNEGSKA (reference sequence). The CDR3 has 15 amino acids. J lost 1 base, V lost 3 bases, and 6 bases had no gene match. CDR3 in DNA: TGCAGTGCTAGCGCGACGGGACAGGGTAACTATGGCTACACCTTC. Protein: CSASATGQGNYGYTF.

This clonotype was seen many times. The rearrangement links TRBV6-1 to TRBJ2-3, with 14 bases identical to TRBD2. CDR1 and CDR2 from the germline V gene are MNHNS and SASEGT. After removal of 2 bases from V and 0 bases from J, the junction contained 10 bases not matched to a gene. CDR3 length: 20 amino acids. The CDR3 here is CASSERPGTSGSLSTDTQYF. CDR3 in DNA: TGTGCCAGCAGTGAACGGCCAGGGACTAGCGGGAGTTTGAGCACAGATACGCAGTATTTT.

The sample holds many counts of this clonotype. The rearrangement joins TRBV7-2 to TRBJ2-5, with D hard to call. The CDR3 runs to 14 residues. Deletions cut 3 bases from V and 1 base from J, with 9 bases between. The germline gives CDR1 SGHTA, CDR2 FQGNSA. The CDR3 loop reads CASSFTATQETQYF. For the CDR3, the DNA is TGTGCCAGCAGCTTTACCGCTACCCAAGAGACCCAGTACTTC.

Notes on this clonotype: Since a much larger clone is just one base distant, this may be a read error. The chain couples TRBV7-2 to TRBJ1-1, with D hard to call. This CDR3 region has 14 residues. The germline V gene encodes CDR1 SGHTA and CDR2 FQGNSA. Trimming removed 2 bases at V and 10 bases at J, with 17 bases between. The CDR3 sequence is CASSLTSTAPTAFF. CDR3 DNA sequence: TGTGCCAGCAGCTTAACCTCGACTGCACCTACAGCTTTCTTT.

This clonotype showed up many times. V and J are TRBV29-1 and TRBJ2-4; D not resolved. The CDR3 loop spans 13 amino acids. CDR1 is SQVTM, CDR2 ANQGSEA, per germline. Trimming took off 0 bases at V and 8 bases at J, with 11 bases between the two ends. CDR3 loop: CSVEDPDSDIQYF. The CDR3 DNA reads TGCAGCGTTGAAGATCCGGATTCGGACATTCAGTACTTC.

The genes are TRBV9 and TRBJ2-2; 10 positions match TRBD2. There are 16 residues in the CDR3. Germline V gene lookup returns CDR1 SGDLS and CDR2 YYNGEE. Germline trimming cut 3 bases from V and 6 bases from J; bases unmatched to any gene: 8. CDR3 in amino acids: CASSGGLAMFSGELFF. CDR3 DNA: TGTGCCAGCAGCGGGGGACTAGCGATGTTTTCCGGGGAGCTGTTTTTT. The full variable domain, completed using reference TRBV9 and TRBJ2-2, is DSGVTQTPKHLITATGQRVTLRCSPRSGDLSVYWYQQSLDQGLQFLIQYYNGEERAKGNILERFSAQQFPDLHSELNLSSLELGDSALYFCASSGGLAMFSGELFFGEGSRLTVL.

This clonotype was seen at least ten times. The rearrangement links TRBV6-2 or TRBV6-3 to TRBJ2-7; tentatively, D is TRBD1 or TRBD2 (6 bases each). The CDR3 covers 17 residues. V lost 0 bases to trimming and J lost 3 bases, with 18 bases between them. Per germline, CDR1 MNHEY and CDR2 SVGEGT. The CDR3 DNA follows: TGTGCCAGCAGTTACTCGGGCAGGGGCCCGGACTACTACGAGCAGTACTTC. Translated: CASSYSGRGPDYYEQYF.

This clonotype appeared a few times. CDR3 amino acids: CASSLLVDRASTGELFF. The CDR3 bases are TGTGCCAGCAGTTTATTGGTGGACAGGGCAAGCACCGGGGAGCTGTTTTTT. The chain recombines TRBV27 with TRBJ2-2; 8 bases agree with TRBD1. J was trimmed by 4 bases and V by 1 base; bases with no gene match: 8. Germline assignment: CDR1 MNHEY and CDR2 SMNVEV (reference sequence). CDR3 length: 17 residues.

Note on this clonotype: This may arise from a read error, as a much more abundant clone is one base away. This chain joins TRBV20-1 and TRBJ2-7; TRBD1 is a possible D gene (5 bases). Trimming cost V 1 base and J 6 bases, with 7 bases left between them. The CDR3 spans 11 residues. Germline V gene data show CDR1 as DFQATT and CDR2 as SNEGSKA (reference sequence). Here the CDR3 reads CSARAGPEQYF. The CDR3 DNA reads TGCAGTGCTAGAGCAGGGCCCGAGCAGTACTTC.

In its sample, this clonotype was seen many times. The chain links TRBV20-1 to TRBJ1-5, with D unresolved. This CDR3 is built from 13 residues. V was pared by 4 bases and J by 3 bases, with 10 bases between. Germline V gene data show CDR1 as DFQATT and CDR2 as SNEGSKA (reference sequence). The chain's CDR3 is CSATAVANQPQHF. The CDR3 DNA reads TGCAGTGCTACGGCGGTCGCCAATCAGCCCCAGCATTTT.

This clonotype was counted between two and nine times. The CDR3 reads CSARASGGTSYEQYF. For the CDR3, the DNA is TGCAGTGCTAGGGCTAGCGGGGGGACTTCCTACGAGCAGTACTTC. The rearrangement joins TRBV20-1 to TRBJ2-7; 11 bases are a match to TRBD2. V trimming: 3 bases; J trimming: 1 base; junction bases outside the gene matches: 5. The CDR3 is 15 amino acids. Germline assignment: CDR1 DFQATT and CDR2 SNEGSKA (reference sequence).

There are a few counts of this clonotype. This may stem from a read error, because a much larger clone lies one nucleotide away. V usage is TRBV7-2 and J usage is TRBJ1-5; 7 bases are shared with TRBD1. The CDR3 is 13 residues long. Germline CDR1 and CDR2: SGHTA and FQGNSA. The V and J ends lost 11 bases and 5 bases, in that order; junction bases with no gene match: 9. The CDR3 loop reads CAPGGQGDQPQHF. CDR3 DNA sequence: TGTGCCCCCGGGGGGCAGGGGGATCAGCCCCAGCATTTT.

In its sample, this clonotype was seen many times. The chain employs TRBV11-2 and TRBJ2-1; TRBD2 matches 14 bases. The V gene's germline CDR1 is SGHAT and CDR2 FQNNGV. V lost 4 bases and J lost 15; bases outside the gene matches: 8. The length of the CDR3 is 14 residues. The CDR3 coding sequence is TGTGCCAGCAGCTCCGGGACTAGCGGGAGTAGATGGTTCTTC. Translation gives CASSSGTSGSRWFF.

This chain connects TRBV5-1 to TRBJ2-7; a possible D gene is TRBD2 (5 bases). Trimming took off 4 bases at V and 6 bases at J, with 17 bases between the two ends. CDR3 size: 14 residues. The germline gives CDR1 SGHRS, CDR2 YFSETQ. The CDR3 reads CASSRDLGGSEQYF. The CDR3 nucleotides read TGCGCCAGCAGCCGGGATCTGGGTGGGAGCGAGCAGTACTTC.

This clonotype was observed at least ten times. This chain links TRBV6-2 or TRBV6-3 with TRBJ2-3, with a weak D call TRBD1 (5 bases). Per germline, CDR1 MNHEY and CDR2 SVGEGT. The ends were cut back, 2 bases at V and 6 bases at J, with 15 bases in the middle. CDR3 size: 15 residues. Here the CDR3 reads CASSYERTQVDTQYF. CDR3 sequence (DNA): TGTGCCAGCAGTTACGAAAGGACACAGGTCGATACGCAGTATTTT.

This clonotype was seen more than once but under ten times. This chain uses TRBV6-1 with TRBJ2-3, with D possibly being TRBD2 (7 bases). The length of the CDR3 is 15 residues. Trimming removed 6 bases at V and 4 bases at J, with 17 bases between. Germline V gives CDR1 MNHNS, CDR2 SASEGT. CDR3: CASRYRGAVADTQYF. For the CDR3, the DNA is TGTGCCAGCAGGTACCGGGGGGCCGTAGCAGATACGCAGTATTTT.

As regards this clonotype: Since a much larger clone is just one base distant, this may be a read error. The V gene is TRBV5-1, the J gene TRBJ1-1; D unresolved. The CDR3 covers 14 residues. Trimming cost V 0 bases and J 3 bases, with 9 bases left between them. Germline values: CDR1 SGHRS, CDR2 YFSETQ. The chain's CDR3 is CASSLGGRDTEAFF. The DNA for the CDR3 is TGCGCCAGCAGCTTGGGCGGACGGGACACTGAAGCTTTCTTT. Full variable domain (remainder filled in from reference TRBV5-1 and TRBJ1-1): KAGVTQTPRYLIKTRGQQVTLSCSPISGHRSVSWYQQTPGQGLQFLFEYFSETQRNKGNFPGRFSGRQFSNSRSEMNVSTLELGDSALYLCASSLGGRDTEAFFGQGTRLTVV.

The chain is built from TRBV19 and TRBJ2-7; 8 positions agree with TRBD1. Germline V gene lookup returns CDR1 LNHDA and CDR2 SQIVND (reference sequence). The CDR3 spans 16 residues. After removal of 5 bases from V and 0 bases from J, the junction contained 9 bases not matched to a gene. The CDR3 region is CASSWTVGTGSYEQYF. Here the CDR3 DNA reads TGTGCCAGTAGTTGGACCGTCGGGACAGGCTCCTACGAGCAGTACTTC. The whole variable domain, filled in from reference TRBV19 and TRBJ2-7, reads DGGITQSPKYLFRKEGQNVTLSCEQNLNHDAMYWYRQDPGQGLRLIYYSQIVNDFQKGDIAEGYSVSREKKESFPLTVTSAQKNPTAFYLCASSWTVGTGSYEQYFGPGTRLTVT.

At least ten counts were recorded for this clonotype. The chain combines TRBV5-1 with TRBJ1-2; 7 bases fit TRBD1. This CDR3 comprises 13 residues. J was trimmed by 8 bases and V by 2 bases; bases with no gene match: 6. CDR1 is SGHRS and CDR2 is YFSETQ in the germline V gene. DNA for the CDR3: TGCGCCAGCAGCTTTACAGGGGATGGGGGCTACACCTTC. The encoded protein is CASSFTGDGGYTF. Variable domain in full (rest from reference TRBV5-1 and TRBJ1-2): KAGVTQTPRYLIKTRGQQVTLSCSPISGHRSVSWYQQTPGQGLQFLFEYFSETQRNKGNFPGRFSGRQFSNSRSEMNVSTLELGDSALYLCASSFTGDGGYTFGSGTRLTVV.

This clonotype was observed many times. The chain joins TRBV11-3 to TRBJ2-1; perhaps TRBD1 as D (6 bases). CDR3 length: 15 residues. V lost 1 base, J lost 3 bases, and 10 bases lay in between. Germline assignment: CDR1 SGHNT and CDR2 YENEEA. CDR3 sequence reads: CASSLGDTNYNEQFF. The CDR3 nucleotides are TGTGCCAGCAGCTTAGGGGACACAAACTACAATGAGCAGTTCTTC.

CDR3 region: CASSQEVSFGTIYF. The CDR3 DNA follows: TGCGCCAGCAGCCAAGAAGTTTCCTTCGGCACCATATATTTT. The V gene is TRBV4-3, the J gene TRBJ1-3; D unclear. V was pared by 0 bases and J by 9 bases, with 12 bases between. The CDR3 has 14 residues. Germline V CDR1 and CDR2: LGHNA, YSLEER.